This entry is about one T cell receptor (beta chain). Germline V gene data show CDR1 as MDHEN and CDR2 as SYDVKM. This CDR3 is built from 14 residues. V dropped 3 bases and J dropped 2 bases, with 8 bases sitting between them. The sample is drawn from a study of blood T cell repertoires in COVID-19. Study-level information: Samples of COVID-19 (acute and convalescent) were obtained from the United States, Italy and Spain.

As originally analysed: It was from reference gene primer amplification that nucleated cell counts were estimated. TCRdb keeps only in-frame clones here, not all; method: immunoSEQ multiplex PCR. D and trimming come from the DNA, and the V and J calls and clone size come from that table. The sample carries roughly 83,000 clones, 86% recorded once. The source material was peripheral blood. The rearrangement joins TRBV28 to TRBJ1-5; no clear D gene. The receptor was derived from a man between 50 and 59 years old with active COVID-19. This CDR3 is CASSLGPGNQPQHF. CDR3 DNA sequence: TGTGCCAGCAGTTTGGGCCCCGGCAATCAGCCCCAGCATTTT. The full variable domain, rest sourced from reference TRBV28 and TRBJ1-5, is DVKVTQSSRYLVKRTGEKVFLECVQDMDHENMFWYRQDPGLGLRLIYFSYDVKMKEKGDIPEGYSVSREKKERFSLILESASTNQTSMYLCASSLGPGNQPQHFGDGTRLSIL.